Listed here are 12 T cell receptor beta chains from one sample, sequenced in a study of STAT5B mutations in CD4+ large granular lymphocyte leukemia. The assay was immunoSEQ multiplex PCR, and TCRdb's table has in-frame clones only and misses some. This sample has 35,000 or so clones, with approximately 88% found just once. The sample comprised CD4+ T cells from blood buffy coats. The receptors here all came from a human donor in good health.

The gene calls are TRBV7-8 and TRBJ2-3, with TRBD2 as a possible D gene (5 bases). The CDR3 runs to 15 residues. Germline CDR1 SGHVS, CDR2 FQNEAQ. V lost 2 bases to trimming and J lost 8 bases, with 17 bases between them. The CDR3 loop is CASSLSSGQAFTQYF. Here the CDR3 DNA reads TGTGCCAGCAGCTTATCAAGCGGTCAGGCTTTTACGCAGTATTTT. The full variable domain, its missing parts supplied by reference TRBV7-8 and TRBJ2-3, is GAGVSQSPRYKVAKRGQDVALRCDPISGHVSLFWYQQALGQGPEFLTYFQNEAQLDKSGLPSDRFFAERPEGSVSTLKIQRTQQEDSAVYLCASSLSSGQAFTQYFGPGTRLTVL.

The J gene is TRBJ1-2, the V gene TRBV7-2; D is unclear. Germline CDR1 SGHTA, CDR2 FQGNSA. This CDR3 contains 14 residues. V dropped 2 bases and J dropped 6 bases, with 13 bases sitting between them. The CDR3 nucleotides read TGTGCCAGCAGCTTACTGGGGTATGGAAATGGCTACACCTTC. It yields the protein CASSLLGYGNGYTF.

The genes are TRBV6-5 and TRBJ1-2; unclear D gene. V was cut by 7 bases and J by 5 bases, with 17 bases left in between. Germline lookup yields CDR1 MNHEY and CDR2 SVGAGI. There are 14 residues in the CDR3. Written as DNA, the CDR3 is TGTGCCAGCACCAGACCCGGGCGATCTTATGGCTACACCTTC. This translates into CASTRPGRSYGYTF.

The V and J genes are TRBV7-9 and TRBJ2-7, with D perhaps being TRBD1 or TRBD2 (5 bases each). The germline CDR1 and CDR2 sequences are SEHNR and FQNEAQ (reference sequence). The V end lost 7 bases, the J end lost 2 bases, and 21 bases lay between the germline ends. The CDR3 contains 16 residues. CDR3 sequence: CASTVGLRRGPYEQYF. The CDR3 DNA is TGTGCCAGCACCGTCGGGCTTAGACGGGGACCCTACGAGCAGTACTTC.

The V call is TRBV30, the J call TRBJ1-2; weak D call: TRBD1 (6 bases). The germline gives CDR1 GTSNPN, CDR2 SVGIG (reference sequence). V lost 0 bases and J lost 2, with 19 bases in between. The CDR3 is made up of 17 amino acids. As DNA, the CDR3 is TGTGCCTGGAGTGTACCGGGGGCAGGGGCGCCAAACTATGGCTACACCTTC. Amino acids: CAWSVPGAGAPNYGYTF.

The chain recombines TRBV27 with TRBJ1-2; maybe TRBD1 (5 bases). V dropped 6 bases and J dropped 4 bases, with 18 bases sitting between them. The CDR3 runs to 15 residues. Germline V CDR1 and CDR2: MNHEY, SMNVEV (reference sequence). The CDR3 region has the DNA TGTGCCAGCAGATCAGACGGAGGGGCTAGCTATGGCTACACCTTC. It specifies CASRSDGGASYGYTF.

The chain uses TRBV5-1 and TRBJ1-1, with a tentative D call TRBD1 (6 bases). The V gene lost 4 bases and the J gene lost 8 bases, with 12 bases spanning the gap. From germline, CDR1 is SGHRS and CDR2 YFSETQ. This CDR3 spans 12 amino acids. CDR3 DNA sequence: TGCGCCAGCAGCCCGGACAGAGGAGAAGCTTTCTTT. Amino acids: CASSPDRGEAFF.

The chain carries TRBV6-5 and TRBJ1-1, with unresolved D. Germline V gene data show CDR1 as MNHEY and CDR2 as SVGAGI. The CDR3 consists of 14 residues. Trimming cost V 0 bases and J 1 base, with 6 bases left between them. CDR3 sequence (DNA): TGTGCCAGCAGTTACTCGAGAGGGAACACTGAAGCTTTCTTT. This codes for CASSYSRGNTEAFF.

The rearrangement links TRBV11-3 to TRBJ2-7; D is tentatively TRBD1 or TRBD2 (5 bases each). The CDR3 runs 15 residues. The germline CDR1 and CDR2 sequences are SGHNT and YENEEA. Trimming removed 1 base at V and 2 bases at J, with 12 bases between. The CDR3 region is CASSLVGEITYEQYF. The CDR3 nucleotides read TGTGCCAGCAGCTTAGTAGGGGAGATCACCTACGAGCAGTACTTC.

The rearrangement links TRBV5-1 to TRBJ2-3; D unclear. Germline V lookup: CDR1 SGHRS, CDR2 YFSETQ. Trimming left V 0 bases short and J 5 bases short, with 7 bases between. The CDR3 extends over 13 amino acids. The CDR3, as DNA: TGCGCCAGCAGCTTGGAAGGGCTAGATACGCAGTATTTT. It specifies CASSLEGLDTQYF. The complete variable domain, with remaining parts taken from reference TRBV5-1 and TRBJ2-3, reads KAGVTQTPRYLIKTRGQQVTLSCSPISGHRSVSWYQQTPGQGLQFLFEYFSETQRNKGNFPGRFSGRQFSNSRSEMNVSTLELGDSALYLCASSLEGLDTQYFGPGTRLTVL.

The J gene is TRBJ1-3, the V gene TRBV5-5, with D uncertain. This CDR3 is built from 19 residues. Trimming cost V 4 bases and J 0 bases, with 23 bases left between them. Germline values: CDR1 SGHKS, CDR2 YYEKEE (reference sequence). DNA of the CDR3: TGTGCCAGCAGCCCAGGTCGGCCCGGGGTCGCCTTCTCTGGAAACACCATATATTTT. The encoded protein is CASSPGRPGVAFSGNTIYF.

The rearrangement uses TRBV12-5 and TRBJ1-2; 9 bases are shared with TRBD1. This CDR3 contains 14 residues. With V trimmed by 1 base and J by 7 bases, 4 bases remained unmatched. Per the germline V gene, CDR1 is LGHNT and CDR2 is FRNRAP. The CDR3 DNA sequence: TGTGCTAGTGGTTTGGGAAAGGGACAGGGTGGCTACACCTTC. Protein: CASGLGKGQGGYTF.